A selection of T cell receptor beta chains follows, all from one sample in a study of shared clonotypes between healthy human individuals. Method: immunoSEQ multiplex PCR; TCRdb's copy keeps in-frame clones and lacks some. The sample includes fewer than 550,000 clones, roughly 85% seen only once; the top ten take approximately 12%. Sequencing was done on a sample of PBMCs. These receptor sequences come from a woman between 35 and 50 years old in good health. Some clones in this sample may be carry-over from other donors' samples. Both conserved end residues are part of each CDR3. Fields, in order: J gene, D gene, V gene, clone size, CDR3 protein, CDR3 DNA. The D gene is left open where the match is weak. A clone size is listed for some rows: how often the clone was seen (once, few, many), or a class if it is expanded.

J: TRBJ1-2; D: NA; V: TRBV5-1; size: NA; CDR3: CASSLDSPGYYGYTF; DNA: TGCGCCAGCAGCTTGGACAGCCCTGGGTACTATGGCTACACCTTC
J: TRBJ2-7; D: NA; V: TRBV5-4; size: NA; CDR3: CASSLGAASSYEQYF; DNA: TGTGCCAGCAGCTTGGGGGCGGCTTCTTCCTACGAGCAGTACTTC
J: TRBJ1-1; D: TRBD1; V: TRBV7-9; size: NA; CDR3: CASSLAAGGNTEAFF; DNA: TGTGCCAGCAGCTTAGCGGCAGGGGGCAATACTGAAGCTTTCTTT
J: TRBJ2-1; D: NA; V: TRBV7-9; size: once; CDR3: CASSPRRGVAYNEQFF; DNA: TGTGCCAGCAGCCCCCGGAGGGGAGTTGCCTACAATGAGCAGTTCTTC
J: TRBJ2-5; D: TRBD2; V: TRBV6-6; size: NA; CDR3: CASRDPDRGRQTQYF; DNA: TGTGCCAGCAGGGACCCGGATCGCGGGAGGCAGACCCAGTACTTC
J: TRBJ2-2; D: TRBD2; V: TRBV15; size: many; CDR3: CATSRGGSGRNTGELFF; DNA: TGTGCCACCAGCAGAGGAGGGAGCGGGAGGAACACCGGGGAGCTGTTTTTT
J: TRBJ2-1; D: NA; V: TRBV5-1; size: few; CDR3: CASSPDPDNEQFF; DNA: TGCGCCAGCAGCCCGGACCCTGACAATGAGCAGTTCTTC
J: TRBJ2-2; D: TRBD2; V: TRBV6-5; size: NA; CDR3: CASSRGLAGPGELFF; DNA: TGTGCCAGCAGTAGGGGACTAGCGGGACCCGGGGAGCTGTTTTTT
J: TRBJ1-1; D: NA; V: TRBV4-3; size: NA; CDR3: CASSQDVRAPSEAFF; DNA: TGCGCCAGCAGCCAAGACGTCCGAGCCCCATCGGAAGCTTTCTTT
J: TRBJ2-7; D: NA; V: TRBV19; size: NA; CDR3: CASSEQTTHSYEQYF; DNA: TGTGCCAGTAGTGAACAGACGACACATTCCTACGAGCAGTACTTC
J: TRBJ2-1; D: TRBD2; V: TRBV5-5; size: NA; CDR3: CASSLTSGPPLEQFF; DNA: TGTGCCAGCAGCTTGACTAGCGGGCCCCCTCTTGAGCAGTTCTTC
J: TRBJ1-1; D: NA; V: TRBV18; size: NA; CDR3: CASSPTRRTEAFF; DNA: TGTGCCAGCTCACCAACCCGTCGCACTGAAGCTTTCTTT
J: TRBJ2-2; D: NA; V: TRBV5-1; size: many; CDR3: CASSGSFGGTGELFF; DNA: TGCGCCAGCAGCGGTTCTTTCGGGGGAACCGGGGAGCTGTTTTTT
J: TRBJ2-1; D: TRBD2; V: TRBV29-1; size: NA; CDR3: CSVVGGGLNEQFF; DNA: TGCAGCGTTGTGGGGGGGGGACTCAATGAGCAGTTCTTC
J: TRBJ2-1; D: TRBD2; V: TRBV9; size: once; CDR3: CASSAPKLAGEIEQFF; DNA: TGTGCCAGCAGCGCACCTAAACTAGCGGGAGAGATTGAGCAGTTCTTC
J: TRBJ2-7; D: NA; V: TRBV7-2; size: NA; CDR3: CASSLDGTLPYEQYF; DNA: TGTGCCAGCAGCCTCGATGGGACTCTTCCTTACGAGCAGTACTTC
J: TRBJ1-2; D: NA; V: TRBV20-1; size: NA; CDR3: CSARQVNGYTF; DNA: TGCAGTGCTAGACAGGTTAATGGCTACACCTTC
J: TRBJ1-4; D: NA; V: TRBV25-1; size: NA; CDR3: CASSTQGWEKLFF; DNA: TGTGCCAGCAGCACACAGGGCTGGGAAAAACTGTTTTTT
J: TRBJ1-3; D: NA; V: TRBV10-1; size: NA; CDR3: CASRQNRVSGNTIYF; DNA: TGCGCCAGCAGACAGAATAGGGTCTCTGGAAACACCATATATTTT
J: TRBJ2-7; D: NA; V: TRBV11-2; size: NA; CDR3: CAIYEQYF; DNA: TGTGCCATCTACGAGCAGTACTTC
J: TRBJ2-3; D: NA; V: TRBV28; size: NA; CDR3: CASRTPGVGTDTQYF; DNA: TGTGCCAGCCGGACACCTGGGGTGGGCACAGATACGCAGTATTTT
J: TRBJ2-3; D: TRBD2; V: TRBV5-1; size: NA; CDR3: CASRRDYTSTDTQYF; DNA: TGCGCCAGCAGACGGGACTACACTAGCACAGATACGCAGTATTTT
J: TRBJ2-7; D: NA; V: TRBV29-1; size: NA; CDR3: CSVEEDGYSYEQYF; DNA: TGCAGCGTTGAAGAGGACGGATACTCCTACGAGCAGTACTTC
J: TRBJ2-7; D: TRBD2; V: TRBV4-3; size: NA; CDR3: CASSQDLGGSYEQYF; DNA: TGCGCCAGCAGCCAAGATCTGGGGGGGTCTTACGAGCAGTACTTC
J: TRBJ2-1; D: TRBD1; V: TRBV19; size: NA; CDR3: CASGPDRGAYNEQFF; DNA: TGTGCCAGTGGACCCGACAGGGGGGCCTACAATGAGCAGTTCTTC
J: TRBJ2-2; D: NA; V: TRBV25-1; size: NA; CDR3: CASSGHRGNTGELFF; DNA: TGTGCCAGCAGTGGTCATCGGGGAAACACCGGGGAGCTGTTTTTT
J: TRBJ2-1; D: TRBD2; V: TRBV4-2; size: NA; CDR3: CASMIRASGNEQFF; DNA: TGTGCCAGCATGATCCGGGCTAGCGGGAATGAGCAGTTCTTC
J: TRBJ2-7; D: TRBD1; V: TRBV29-1; size: NA; CDR3: CSVADRVSVYEQYF; DNA: TGCAGCGTTGCAGACAGGGTTTCCGTATACGAGCAGTACTTC
J: TRBJ2-7; D: TRBD1; V: TRBV28; size: NA; CDR3: CASSPGGLAYEQYF; DNA: TGTGCCAGCAGCCCAGGGGGCTTGGCCTACGAGCAGTACTTC
J: TRBJ1-1; D: NA; V: TRBV20-1; size: NA; CDR3: CSAIEAFF; DNA: TGCAGTGCTATAGAAGCTTTCTTT
J: TRBJ2-7; D: NA; V: TRBV2; size: NA; CDR3: CASSPSSEQYF; DNA: TGTGCCAGCAGCCCATCGTCCGAGCAGTACTTC
J: TRBJ1-1; D: NA; V: TRBV11-2; size: NA; CDR3: CASSPLNTEAFF; DNA: TGTGCCAGCAGCCCTCTAAACACTGAAGCTTTCTTT
J: TRBJ1-5; D: NA; V: TRBV6-6; size: NA; CDR3: CASSGPGSNQPQHF; DNA: TGTGCCAGCAGTGGACCTGGCAGCAATCAGCCCCAGCATTTT
J: TRBJ2-3; D: NA; V: TRBV2; size: NA; CDR3: CASSEGVGLMDTQYF; DNA: TGTGCCAGCAGTGAAGGGGTCGGCCTCATGGATACGCAGTATTTT
J: TRBJ1-3; D: NA; V: TRBV29-1; size: NA; CDR3: CSIVGSGNTIYF; DNA: TGCAGCATCGTTGGCTCTGGAAACACCATATATTTT
J: TRBJ1-1; D: TRBD1; V: TRBV18; size: few; CDR3: CASSPSGGSTEAFF; DNA: TGTGCCAGCTCACCTTCAGGGGGAAGCACTGAAGCTTTCTTT
J: TRBJ1-5; D: NA; V: TRBV5-8; size: NA; CDR3: CASSLVQSQPQHF; DNA: TGTGCCAGCAGCTTGGTGCAGTCTCAGCCCCAGCATTTT
J: TRBJ2-5; D: NA; V: TRBV5-1; size: NA; CDR3: CASSKGSGETQYF; DNA: TGCGCCAGCAGTAAGGGGAGCGGGGAGACCCAGTACTTC
J: TRBJ1-2; D: NA; V: TRBV18; size: NA; CDR3: CASSPLENSNYGYTF; DNA: TGTGCCAGCTCACCATTAGAGAACAGCAACTATGGCTACACCTTC
J: TRBJ1-1; D: NA; V: TRBV27; size: few; CDR3: CASSLSWEGRAFF; DNA: TGTGCCAGCAGTTTAAGCTGGGAGGGCAGAGCTTTCTTT
J: TRBJ1-1; D: NA; V: TRBV28; size: NA; CDR3: CASSGRAGRTEAFF; DNA: TGTGCCAGCAGTGGTCGGGCAGGACGCACTGAAGCTTTCTTT
J: TRBJ2-3; D: NA; V: TRBV5-5; size: NA; CDR3: CASTFGLGGDTQYF; DNA: TGTGCCAGCACCTTCGGATTAGGGGGAGATACGCAGTATTTT
J: TRBJ2-7; D: NA; V: TRBV27; size: NA; CDR3: CASSLGAGVPPYEQYF; DNA: TGTGCCAGCAGTTTAGGCGCAGGGGTCCCCCCCTACGAGCAGTACTTC
J: TRBJ2-1; D: TRBD2; V: TRBV7-9; size: few; CDR3: CASSLVGGGALEQFF; DNA: TGTGCCAGCAGCTTAGTAGGCGGGGGGGCGCTTGAGCAGTTCTTC
J: TRBJ2-2; D: NA; V: TRBV27; size: NA; CDR3: CASSPAITGELFF; DNA: TGTGCCAGCAGTCCAGCTATCACCGGGGAGCTGTTTTTT
J: TRBJ2-3; D: TRBD2; V: TRBV5-5; size: NA; CDR3: CASSTQTSASTDTQYF; DNA: TGTGCCAGCAGCACCCAGACTAGCGCTAGCACAGATACGCAGTATTTT
J: TRBJ2-2; D: NA; V: TRBV27; size: NA; CDR3: CASRTSRTGELFF; DNA: TGTGCCAGCAGAACTAGCCGCACCGGGGAGCTGTTTTTT
J: TRBJ2-3; D: TRBD1; V: TRBV10-3; size: NA; CDR3: CAISIGQGGTDTQYF; DNA: TGTGCCATCAGCATCGGACAGGGCGGCACAGATACGCAGTATTTT
J: TRBJ2-2; D: NA; V: TRBV29-1; size: NA; CDR3: CSVAPRTGELFF; DNA: TGCAGCGTTGCCCCCAGGACCGGGGAGCTGTTTTTT
J: TRBJ2-1; D: NA; V: TRBV7-6; size: NA; CDR3: CASIPGLSYNEQFF; DNA: TGTGCCAGCATCCCGGGACTTAGCTACAATGAGCAGTTCTTC
J: TRBJ2-1; D: NA; V: TRBV2; size: NA; CDR3: CASTDTRGYYNEQFF; DNA: TGTGCCAGCACCGACACTCGAGGGTACTACAATGAGCAGTTCTTC